A selection of T cell receptor beta chains follows, all from one sample in a study of somatic mutations in cytotoxic T cells in rheumatoid arthritis. Sequencing used immunoSEQ multiplex PCR; TCRdb keeps in-frame clones, though not all of them. The profile covers about 5,500 clones, with roughly 80% appearing a single time and about half taken by the ten largest. What was sequenced was CD8+ T cells sorted from blood. The receptors originated from a woman between 50 and 59 years old with rheumatoid arthritis. CDR3s include the opening cysteine and the closing phenylalanine or tryptophan. The D gene is left open where the match is weak. Clone sizes are given selectively: once, few, many, or a class where the clone is expanded.

>.|TRBV19|TRBJ2-2|TRBD1
CASSWDRATGELFF
TGTGCCAGTAGTTGGGACAGGGCCACCGGGGAGCTGTTTTTT
>once|TRBV21-1|TRBJ1-1|.
CASSPWTEFGAEAFF
TGTGCCAGCAGCCCCTGGACAGAATTTGGGGCAGAAGCTTTCTTT
>.|TRBV28|TRBJ1-1|.
CASSLYVGGLPEAFF
TGTGCCAGCAGTTTGTACGTGGGGGGTTTGCCTGAAGCTTTCTTT
>.|TRBV10-3|TRBJ2-1|TRBD2
CAISEIAGGSPIGLGYNEQFF
TGTGCCATCAGTGAGATAGCGGGAGGGTCGCCGATTGGATTGGGTTACAATGAGCAGTTCTTC
>once|TRBV27|TRBJ2-7|.
CASSLGSSSYEQYF
TGTGCCAGCAGTTTGGGTAGCAGCTCCTACGAGCAGTACTTC
>.|TRBV18|TRBJ2-5|TRBD2
CASSRDWDYENQETQYF
TGTGCCAGCTCACGGGATTGGGACTACGAGAACCAAGAGACCCAGTACTTC
>.|TRBV28|TRBJ1-5|.
CASSLTGTSNQPQHF
TGTGCCAGCAGTTTAACGGGAACTAGCAATCAGCCCCAGCATTTT
>.|TRBV7-9|TRBJ1-1|TRBD1
CASSPLGQGNTEAFF
TGTGCCAGCAGCCCCCTCGGACAGGGAAACACTGAAGCTTTCTTT
>.|TRBV6-5|TRBJ2-7|TRBD2
CASSYSPGGREQYF
TGTGCCAGCAGTTACTCCCCGGGGGGACGGGAGCAGTACTTC
>.|TRBV6-5|TRBJ1-1|TRBD1
CASRPGQGTTEAFF
TGTGCCAGCAGACCAGGACAGGGGACTACTGAAGCTTTCTTT
>.|TRBV15|TRBJ2-2|TRBD1
CATSRVGDRVTGELFF
TGTGCCACTAGCAGAGTAGGAGACAGGGTCACCGGGGAGCTGTTTTTT
>.|TRBV27|TRBJ2-7|TRBD1
CASSLSAGGFGYEQYF
TGTGCCAGCAGTTTATCGGCAGGGGGCTTTGGCTACGAGCAGTACTTC
>.|TRBV28|TRBJ1-5|.
CASSSVLLLRMRNQPQHF
TGTGCCAGCAGTTCCGTATTACTCCTCCGTATGCGCAATCAGCCCCAGCATTTT
>.|TRBV7-6|TRBJ1-5|TRBD1
CASSPGTGYSNQPQHF
TGTGCCAGCAGCCCCGGGACAGGCTATAGCAATCAGCCCCAGCATTTT
>.|TRBV19|TRBJ2-3|.
CASSIYSVSTDTQYF
TGTGCCAGTAGTATATATTCCGTTAGCACAGATACGCAGTATTTT
>.|TRBV28|TRBJ1-4|.
CASSFLGTYEKLFF
TGTGCCAGCAGTTTCCTCGGGACATATGAAAAACTGTTTTTT
>.|TRBV9|TRBJ2-3|TRBD2
CASSVGILATPTDTQYF
TGTGCCAGCAGCGTAGGAATACTAGCGACGCCGACAGATACGCAGTATTTT